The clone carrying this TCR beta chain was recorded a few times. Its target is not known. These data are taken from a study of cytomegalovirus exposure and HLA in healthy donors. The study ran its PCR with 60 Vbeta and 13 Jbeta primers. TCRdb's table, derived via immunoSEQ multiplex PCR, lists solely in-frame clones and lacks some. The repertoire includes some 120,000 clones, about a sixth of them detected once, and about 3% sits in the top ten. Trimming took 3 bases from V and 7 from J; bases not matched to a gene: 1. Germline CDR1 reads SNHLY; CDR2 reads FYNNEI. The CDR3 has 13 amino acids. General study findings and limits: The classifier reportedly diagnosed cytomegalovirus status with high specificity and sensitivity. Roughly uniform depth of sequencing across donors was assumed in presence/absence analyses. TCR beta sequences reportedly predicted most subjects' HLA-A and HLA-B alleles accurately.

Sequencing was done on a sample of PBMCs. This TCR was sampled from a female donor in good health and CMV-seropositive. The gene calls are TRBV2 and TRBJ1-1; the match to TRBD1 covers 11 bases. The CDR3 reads CASSEGTGGEAFF. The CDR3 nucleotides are TGTGCCAGCAGTGAGGGGACAGGGGGTGAAGCTTTCTTT. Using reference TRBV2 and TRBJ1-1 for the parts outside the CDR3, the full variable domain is EPEVTQTPSHQVTQMGQEVILRCVPISNHLYFYWYRQILGQKVEFLVSFYNNEISEKSEIFDDQFSVERPDGSNFTLKIRSTKLEDSAMYFCASSEGTGGEAFFGQGTRLTVV.